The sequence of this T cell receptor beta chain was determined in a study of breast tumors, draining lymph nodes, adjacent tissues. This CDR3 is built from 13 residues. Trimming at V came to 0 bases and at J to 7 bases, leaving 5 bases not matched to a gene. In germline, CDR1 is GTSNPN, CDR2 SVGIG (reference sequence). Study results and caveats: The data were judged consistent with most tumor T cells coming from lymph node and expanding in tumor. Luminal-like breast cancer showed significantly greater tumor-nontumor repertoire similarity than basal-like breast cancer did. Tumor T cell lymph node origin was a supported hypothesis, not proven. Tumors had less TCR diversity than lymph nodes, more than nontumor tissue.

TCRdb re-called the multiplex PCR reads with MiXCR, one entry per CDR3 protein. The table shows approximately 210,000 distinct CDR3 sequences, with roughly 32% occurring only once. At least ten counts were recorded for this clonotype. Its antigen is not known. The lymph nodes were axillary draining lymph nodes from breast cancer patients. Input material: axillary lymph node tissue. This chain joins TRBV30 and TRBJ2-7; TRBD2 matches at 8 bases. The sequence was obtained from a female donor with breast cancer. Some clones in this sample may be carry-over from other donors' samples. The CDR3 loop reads CAWSVLREDEQYF. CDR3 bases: TGTGCCTGGAGTGTACTGCGGGAGGATGAGCAGTACTTC.